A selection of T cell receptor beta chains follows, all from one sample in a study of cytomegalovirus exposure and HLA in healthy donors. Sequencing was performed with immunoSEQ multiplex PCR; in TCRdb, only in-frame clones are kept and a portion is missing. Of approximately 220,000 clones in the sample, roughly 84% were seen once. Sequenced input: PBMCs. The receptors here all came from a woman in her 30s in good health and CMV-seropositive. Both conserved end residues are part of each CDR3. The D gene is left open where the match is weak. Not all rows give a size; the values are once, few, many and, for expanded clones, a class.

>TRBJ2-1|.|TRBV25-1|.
CASSLTAGYNEQFF
TGTGCCAGCAGCCTTACTGCAGGATACAATGAGCAGTTCTTC
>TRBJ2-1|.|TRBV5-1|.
CASTTGSNRVHEQFF
TGCGCCAGCACGACGGGCTCTAACCGGGTGCATGAGCAGTTCTTC
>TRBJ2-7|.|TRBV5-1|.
CASSTGHVEQYF
TGCGCCAGCAGCACCGGACACGTCGAGCAGTACTTC
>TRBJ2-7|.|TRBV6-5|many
CASSYSQRFSYEQYF
TGTGCCAGCAGTTACTCGCAGCGGTTCTCCTACGAGCAGTACTTC
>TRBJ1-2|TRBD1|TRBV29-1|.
CSVALLRDSYGYTF
TGCAGCGTTGCGCTCCTCCGGGACAGCTATGGCTACACCTTC
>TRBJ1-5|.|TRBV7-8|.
CASSGASSNQPQHF
TGTGCCAGCAGCGGGGCTTCAAGCAATCAGCCCCAGCATTTT
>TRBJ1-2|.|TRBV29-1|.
CSVTPGVYGYTF
TGCAGCGTTACGCCAGGGGTTTATGGCTACACCTTC
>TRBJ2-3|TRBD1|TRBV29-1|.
CSVATQGLSDTQYF
TGCAGCGTTGCAACACAGGGGTTATCAGATACGCAGTATTTT
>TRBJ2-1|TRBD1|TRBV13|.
CASSLYGQDIHEQFF
TGTGCCAGCAGCTTATATGGACAGGATATCCATGAGCAGTTCTTC
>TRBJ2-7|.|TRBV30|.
CAWTRGIGAGDEQYF
TGTGCCTGGACGAGGGGGATAGGTGCTGGGGACGAGCAGTACTTC
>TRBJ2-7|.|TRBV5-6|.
CASSFLGGSYEQYF
TGTGCCAGCAGCTTTTTAGGCGGATCCTACGAGCAGTACTTC
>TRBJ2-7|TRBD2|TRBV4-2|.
CASSQDRLAGAYEQYF
TGTGCCAGCAGCCAAGATCGGCTAGCGGGAGCCTACGAGCAGTACTTC
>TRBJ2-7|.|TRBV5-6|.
CASSLSGVLRYEQYF
TGTGCCAGCAGCTTGTCAGGGGTGCTCCGATACGAGCAGTACTTC
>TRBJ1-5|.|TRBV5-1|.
CASSPRGIEGQPQHF
TGCGCCAGCAGCCCGCGAGGGATCGAAGGTCAGCCCCAGCATTTT
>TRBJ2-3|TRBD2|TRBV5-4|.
CASSAPSGPSTDTQYF
TGTGCCAGCAGCGCCCCTAGCGGGCCTAGCACAGATACGCAGTATTTT
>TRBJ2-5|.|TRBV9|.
CASSVGVGETQYF
TGTGCCAGCAGCGTAGGCGTTGGGGAGACCCAGTACTTC
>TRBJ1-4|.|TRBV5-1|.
CASSLQAEDEKLFF
TGCGCCAGCAGCTTACAGGCGGAGGATGAAAAACTGTTTTTT
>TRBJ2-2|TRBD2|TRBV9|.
CASSLWTSTGELFF
TGTGCCAGCAGCCTCTGGACTAGCACCGGGGAGCTGTTTTTT
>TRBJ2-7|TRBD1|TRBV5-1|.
CASSPEGVTGGYEQYF
TGCGCCAGCAGCCCTGAAGGTGTAACAGGGGGCTACGAGCAGTACTTC
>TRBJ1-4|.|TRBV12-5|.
CASGLGKQLQLFF
TGTGCTAGTGGTTTGGGAAAACAGTTACAACTGTTTTTT
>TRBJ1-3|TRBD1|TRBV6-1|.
CATGTDSGNTIYF
TGTGCCACGGGGACAGACTCTGGAAACACCATATATTTT
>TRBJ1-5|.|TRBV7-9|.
CASSLGYQPQHF
TGTGCCAGCAGCTTAGGTTATCAGCCCCAGCATTTT
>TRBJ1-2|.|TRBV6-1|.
CASSDRGGGQYGYTF
TGTGCCAGCAGTGATCGAGGTGGAGGTCAATACGGCTACACCTTC
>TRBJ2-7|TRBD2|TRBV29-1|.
CSVEGRESRAGEQYF
TGCAGCGTTGAAGGGCGGGAGAGCCGGGCGGGAGAGCAGTACTTC
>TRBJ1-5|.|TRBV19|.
CASQGGRGQPQHF
TGTGCCAGTCAAGGGGGTAGGGGTCAGCCCCAGCATTTT
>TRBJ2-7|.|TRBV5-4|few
CASSLFSTYEQYF
TGTGCCAGCAGCTTGTTCAGTACCTACGAGCAGTACTTC
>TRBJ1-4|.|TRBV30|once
CAFQGPTTNEKLFF
TGTGCCTTCCAAGGGCCGACAACTAATGAAAAACTGTTTTTT
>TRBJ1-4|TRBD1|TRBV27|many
CASSGQGADEKLFF
TGTGCCAGCAGTGGGCAGGGGGCCGATGAAAAACTGTTTTTT
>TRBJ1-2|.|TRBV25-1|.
CASSADPTGLRGYTF
TGTGCCAGCAGTGCCGATCCCACAGGGTTGCGGGGCTACACCTTC
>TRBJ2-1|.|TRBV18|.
CASSPEIGDEQFF
TGTGCCAGCTCACCCGAGATCGGGGATGAGCAGTTCTTC
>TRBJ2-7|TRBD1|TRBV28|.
CASSNRGYEQYF
TGTGCCAGCAGCAACAGGGGTTACGAGCAGTACTTC
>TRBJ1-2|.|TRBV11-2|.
CASSFPGRTNYGYTF
TGTGCCAGCAGCTTCCCGGGACGCACTAACTATGGCTACACCTTC